Each of the 22 T cell receptor beta chains below was sequenced from the same sample in a study of blood T cells in healthy people across ages. Using a J-beta primer mix together with a sample-barcoded 5' primer, a second PCR was run for roughly 6 to 12 cycles. TCRdb re-called the 5' RACE reads through MiXCR, storing one row per CDR3 protein. The sample records roughly 1.5 million distinct CDR3 sequences, roughly 43% being singletons. The sequencing sample was made of blood. The source of these receptors is a woman younger than 35 in good health.

This clonotype is a singleton in its sample. This chain uses TRBV20-1 with TRBJ2-7; D not resolved. V lost 5 bases, J lost 0 bases, and 11 bases lay in between. Germline values: CDR1 DFQATT, CDR2 SNEGSKA (reference sequence). The CDR3 runs to 13 residues. This CDR3 is CSAVTPYSYEQYF. The CDR3 DNA is TGCAGTGCTGTGACACCCTACTCCTACGAGCAGTACTTC.

Ten or more counts support this clonotype. This sequence joins TRBV20-1 and TRBJ2-1; 8 nucleotides line up with TRBD2. V lost 5 bases and J lost 4; bases outside the gene matches: 4. Per germline, CDR1 DFQATT and CDR2 SNEGSKA (reference sequence). The CDR3 is 13 residues long. This chain's CDR3 is CSADLAGYNEQFF. DNA of the CDR3: TGCAGTGCTGACCTAGCGGGTTACAATGAGCAGTTCTTC.

A few counts support this clonotype. This chain connects TRBV7-9 to TRBJ2-3; 7 bases map to TRBD2. V shed 0 bases, J shed 6 bases, and the junction held 6 bases outside the gene matches. The CDR3 has 15 amino acids. Germline V gene data show CDR1 as SEHNR and CDR2 as FQNEAQ (reference sequence). The CDR3 spells CASSLAAGDGDTQYF. CDR3 bases: TGTGCCAGCAGCTTAGCTGCGGGAGACGGGGATACGCAGTATTTT.

V gene TRBV20-1 combines with J gene TRBJ2-1; D uncertain. CDR1 DFQATT and CDR2 SNEGSKA come from the germline V gene (reference sequence). V lost 6 bases to trimming and J lost 13 bases, with 16 bases between them. CDR3 size: 11 residues. CDR3 loop: CSATMFETQFF. CDR3 DNA: TGCAGTGCCACTATGTTCGAGACCCAGTTCTTC.

The rearrangement uses TRBV4-1 and TRBJ1-1; the D gene is possibly TRBD1 (6 bases). The V end was cut by 4 bases, the J end by 1 base, with 13 bases between. The germline V gene has CDR1 MGHRA and CDR2 YSYEKL. This CDR3 comprises 15 residues. The CDR3 DNA sequence: TGCGCCAGCAGCCTTGAAGGGGGTCAGAACACTGAAGCTTTCTTT. Residues: CASSLEGGQNTEAFF.

The chain combines TRBV4-1 with TRBJ2-1, with TRBD2 matching 8 bases. The DNA matches TRBJ2-7 better at its end, which makes the J call doubtful. Germline-derived CDR1 and CDR2 are MGHRA and YSYEKL. The CDR3 loop spans 16 amino acids. CDR3: CASSQAGLVSYNEQYF. CDR3 nucleotides: TGCGCCAGCAGCCAAGCGGGACTAGTATCCTACAATGAGCAGTACTTC.

The chain employs TRBV6-5 and TRBJ1-2, with D possibly being TRBD1 (5 bases). Germline values: CDR1 MNHEY, CDR2 SVGAGI. CDR3 size: 13 residues. Trimming cost V 7 bases and J 4 bases, with 13 bases left between them. CDR3 bases: TGTGCCAGCACCCGGGGCAGGAGCTATGGCTACACCTTC. It specifies CASTRGRSYGYTF.

This clonotype occurred many times. The chain carries TRBV20-1 and TRBJ1-6; the match to TRBD1 covers 9 bases. CDR1 is DFQATT and CDR2 is SNEGSKA in the germline V gene (reference sequence). Trimming removed 3 bases from V and 0 bases from J; junction bases left unmatched: 9. The CDR3 is 18 amino acids. In DNA, the CDR3 is TGCAGTGCTAGGGGACAGGGTGATGGTGTCTCCTATAATTCACCCCTCCACTTT. This codes for CSARGQGDGVSYNSPLHF.

V usage is TRBV20-1 and J usage is TRBJ2-4; D ambiguous. The DNA matches TRBJ2-7 better at its end, which makes the J call doubtful. This CDR3 comprises 14 residues. Germline values: CDR1 DFQATT, CDR2 SNEGSKA (reference sequence). The CDR3 DNA follows: TGCAGTGCTAGAGTTCCGACCGGTCCCTACGAGCAGTACTTC. Protein: CSARVPTGPYEQYF.

This chain joins TRBV18 and TRBJ2-4; D is perhaps TRBD1 or TRBD2 (5 bases each). Near its end, the DNA agrees better with TRBJ2-7, so the J call may be wrong. This CDR3 is 15 amino acids long. Germline V gives CDR1 KGHSH, CDR2 LQKENI. CDR3 nucleotides: TGTGCCAGCTCACCACCCGGGGCTTCTTATGGCGAGCAGTACTTC. Its translation: CASSPPGASYGEQYF.

This clonotype was seen only once. The chain employs TRBV13 and TRBJ2-7, with a weak D call TRBD2 (5 bases). Germline assignment: CDR1 PRHDT and CDR2 FYEKMQ (reference sequence). The CDR3 runs to 14 residues. V shed 5 bases and J shed 1 base, with 12 bases lying between them. Here the CDR3 reads CASSAQTISYEQYF. The CDR3 coding sequence is TGTGCCAGCAGCGCCCAGACTATTTCCTACGAGCAGTACTTC.

This clonotype appeared a few times. The rearrangement uses TRBV13 and TRBJ2-4; possibly TRBD1 or TRBD2 for D (5 bases each). The CDR3 totals 15 residues. Germline assignment: CDR1 PRHDT and CDR2 FYEKMQ (reference sequence). V shed 7 bases and J shed 4 bases, with 17 bases lying between them. As DNA, the CDR3 is TGTGCCAGCACTCCTCAAGGGACGGGGAAAAACATTCAGTACTTC. As protein: CASTPQGTGKNIQYF.

This clonotype came up once. Possible read error: a much larger clone is one base away. The CDR3 loop reads CASSRGMSSYNEQYF. Written as DNA, the CDR3 is TGTGCCAGCAGCCGAGGGATGAGCTCCTACAATGAGCAGTACTTC. The chain joins TRBV3-1 to TRBJ2-1, with TRBD2 as a possible D gene (5 bases). Matching the DNA end better, TRBJ2-7 makes the J call doubtful. The CDR3 is made up of 15 amino acids. The germline V gene has CDR1 LGHDT and CDR2 YNNKEL (reference sequence).

This chain uses TRBV6-5 with TRBJ1-1; no clear D gene. V lost 5 bases, J lost 1 base, and 5 bases lay in between. This CDR3 contains 12 residues. Germline values: CDR1 MNHEY, CDR2 SVGAGI. CDR3 DNA: TGTGCCAGCAGTGACAAGAACACTGAAGCTTTCTTT. Encoded protein: CASSDKNTEAFF.

The V call is TRBV9, the J call TRBJ2-7; D tentatively fits TRBD1 or TRBD2 (5 bases each). V lost 4 bases to trimming and J lost 6 bases, with 14 bases between them. CDR3 length equals 13 residues. Germline CDR1 reads SGDLS; CDR2 reads YYNGEE. CDR3 sequence: CASSRDGDTEQYF. In nucleotides, the CDR3 is TGTGCCAGCAGCAGGGACGGTGACACCGAGCAGTACTTC.

This chain uses TRBV7-2 with TRBJ2-1; 9 nucleotides match TRBD1. TRBJ2-7 explains the end of the DNA better; the J call may be wrong. The CDR3 is 15 residues long. Germline V CDR1 and CDR2: SGHTA, FQGNSA. Here the CDR3 reads CASSKGTGLNNEQYF. In DNA form, the CDR3 reads TGTGCCAGCAGCAAAGGGACAGGGCTGAACAATGAGCAGTACTTC.

This clonotype was picked up one time. This clone may be a read error of a much larger clone one base away. In nucleotides, the CDR3 is TGTGCCAGCAGTCCTATCGTGAGAGAGACCCAGTACTTC. Its protein product is CASSPIVRETQYF. This chain connects TRBV12-3 or TRBV12-4 to TRBJ2-5, with unresolved D. The V and J ends lost 5 bases and 4 bases respectively, with 11 bases between them. This CDR3 is 13 amino acids long.

This clonotype was observed at least ten times. The rearrangement joins TRBV27 to TRBJ2-1; perhaps TRBD2 as D (7 bases). The CDR3 covers 16 residues. Trimming shortened V by 3 bases and J by 3 bases, and 15 bases separated the two germline ends. Germline V gene lookup returns CDR1 MNHEY and CDR2 SMNVEV (reference sequence). The CDR3 here is CASSFRSGGLYNEQFF. In DNA, the CDR3 is TGTGCCAGCAGTTTTCGGTCGGGGGGCCTCTACAATGAGCAGTTCTTC.

The chain recombines TRBV5-5 with TRBJ2-4; D remains unclear. The CDR3 extends over 16 amino acids. Germline lookup yields CDR1 SGHKS and CDR2 YYEKEE (reference sequence). V lost 0 bases, J lost 6 bases, and 16 bases lay in between. This chain's CDR3 is CASSLGSRRHANIQYF. The CDR3 region has the DNA TGTGCCAGCAGCTTGGGGTCGCGGAGACATGCAAACATTCAGTACTTC.

With respect to this clonotype: This may come from a read error, since a much larger clone is one base off. The chain carries TRBV5-1 and TRBJ1-1; D gene uncertain. This CDR3 comprises 14 residues. Germline CDR1 SGHRS, CDR2 YFSETQ. The CDR3 DNA is TGCGCCAGCAGCTTGAACCCCCAGAACACTGAAGTTTTCTTT. It yields the protein CASSLNPQNTEVFF.

V is TRBV9 and J is TRBJ1-2; D is perhaps TRBD1 (5 bases). The CDR3 consists of 15 residues. CDR1 SGDLS and CDR2 YYNGEE come from the germline V gene. V was trimmed by 4 bases and J by 3 bases, leaving 16 bases between them. CDR3 sequence reads: CASSSGPEGDYGYTF. CDR3 DNA sequence: TGTGCCAGCAGCTCCGGGCCAGAAGGGGACTATGGCTACACCTTC. Using reference TRBV9 and TRBJ1-2 for the parts outside the CDR3, the full variable domain is DSGVTQTPKHLITATGQRVTLRCSPRSGDLSVYWYQQSLDQGLQFLIQYYNGEERAKGNILERFSAQQFPDLHSELNLSSLELGDSALYFCASSSGPEGDYGYTFGSGTRLTVV.

The gene calls are TRBV27 and TRBJ2-2, with 9 bases that match TRBD2. V trimming: 2 bases; J trimming: 2 bases; junction bases outside the gene matches: 9. CDR1 and CDR2 from the germline V gene are MNHEY and SMNVEV (reference sequence). The CDR3 runs 18 residues. The chain's CDR3 is CASSLTSGHLRNTGELFF. CDR3 DNA sequence: TGTGCCAGCAGTTTAACTAGCGGGCATTTAAGAAACACCGGGGAGCTGTTTTTT.